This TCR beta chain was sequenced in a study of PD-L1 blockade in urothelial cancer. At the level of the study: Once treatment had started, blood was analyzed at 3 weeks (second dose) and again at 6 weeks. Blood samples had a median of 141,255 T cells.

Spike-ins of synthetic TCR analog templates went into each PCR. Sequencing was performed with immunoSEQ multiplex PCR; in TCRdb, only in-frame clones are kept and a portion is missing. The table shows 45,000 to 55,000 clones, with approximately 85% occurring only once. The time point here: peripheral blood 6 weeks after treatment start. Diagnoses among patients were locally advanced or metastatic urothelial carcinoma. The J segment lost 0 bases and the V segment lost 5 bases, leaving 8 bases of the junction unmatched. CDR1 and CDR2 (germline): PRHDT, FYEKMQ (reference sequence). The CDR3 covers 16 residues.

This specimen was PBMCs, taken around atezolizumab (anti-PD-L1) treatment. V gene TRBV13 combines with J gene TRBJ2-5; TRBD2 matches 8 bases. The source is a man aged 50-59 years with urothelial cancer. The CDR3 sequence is CASSPRQREYQETQYF. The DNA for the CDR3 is TGTGCCAGCAGCCCCCGCCAGCGGGAGTACCAAGAGACCCAGTACTTC.